This T cell receptor (beta chain) was sequenced during a study of Ad26.COV2.S vaccination and SARS-CoV-2 variants. Treatment given: about 20 received Ad26.COV2.S at low or high dose, single or two shots; roughly 5 received placebo; per-sample allocation not given. Collection of the samples took place on day 63 after the first injection of vaccine or placebo. Only in-frame clones appear in the TCRdb table, and some are missing; sequencing was by immunoSEQ multiplex PCR. The table lists about 680,000 clones, around 92% of them singletons. The V segment lost 3 bases and the J segment 8 bases; nucleotides outside the gene matches: 22. The germline gives CDR1 LNHNV, CDR2 YYDKDF (reference sequence). The CDR3 runs 19 residues. The study, taken as a whole, reports: Responses of spike-specific T cells (both CD8+ and CD4+) reportedly showed substantial breadth after vaccination.

As to this clone: Its antigen is unknown.

This material consisted of peripheral blood, taken in a trial of Ad26.COV2.S vaccine versus placebo. V gene TRBV15 combines with J gene TRBJ2-1, with TRBD2 identical over 7 bases. This TCR was recovered from a person between 18 and 65 years old who received the Ad26.COV2.S COVID-19 vaccine or a placebo. In DNA form, the CDR3 reads TGTGCCACCAGCAGGGCACGATGGACTAGTCGAGGTTTCGGGGATGAGCAGTTCTTC. Protein product: CATSRARWTSRGFGDEQFF. Looking up the rest from reference TRBV15 and TRBJ2-1 gives the full variable domain: DAMVIQNPRYQVTQFGKPVTLSCSQTLNHNVMYWYQQKSSQAPKLLFHYYDKDFNNEADTPDNFQSRRPNTSFCFLDIRSPGLGDTAMYLCATSRARWTSRGFGDEQFFGPGTRLTVL.